The next 8 T cell receptor beta chains were all read from a single sample in a study of T cells in women clearing cervical HPV infection. The repertoire was sequenced with immunoSEQ multiplex PCR; TCRdb's copy has only in-frame clones and lacks some. The sample data list approximately 35,000 clones. The sample was blood buffy coat. These receptors originate from a woman between 18 and 70 years old with a cervical HPV16 infection that either progressed to CIN3+ or cleared (not recorded which).

With respect to this clone: The read stops 3 residues short of the end of the CDR3; the missing end is completed from the germline J gene. The V and J genes are TRBV5-6 and TRBJ1-2; D not resolved. V shed 0 bases and J shed 7 bases, with 13 bases lying between them. CDR3 length: 14 amino acids. Germline V CDR1 and CDR2: SGHDT, YYEEEE. This CDR3 reads CASSLAGGLGGYTF. CDR3 bases read: TGTGCCAGCAGCTTGGCCGGAGGGCTGGGTGGC.

Details on this clone: The read is 3 residues too short to cover the CDR3 end, so that end is filled in from the germline J gene. The rearrangement links TRBV29-1 to TRBJ1-2; 8 nucleotides line up with TRBD1. Losses at the gene ends were 6 bases for V and 6 bases for J; bases not matched to a gene: 15. CDR1 is SQVTM, CDR2 ANQGSEA, per germline. This CDR3 contains 15 residues. CDR3 residues: CSVEFRTGRMDGYTF. Incomplete CDR3 DNA: TGCAGCGTGGAATTTCGGACAGGGAGGATGGATGGC.

With regard to this clone: The read is 3 residues too short to cover the CDR3 end, so that end is filled in from the germline J gene. The rearrangement uses TRBV18 and TRBJ1-2, with D possibly being TRBD1 (5 bases). The germline V and J ends were trimmed by 3 bases and 4 bases, with 12 bases remaining between them. CDR3 length: 14 residues. Germline CDR1 reads KGHSH; CDR2 reads LQKENI. Here the CDR3 reads CASSPSGGSYGYTF. The CDR3 DNA, read in part, is TGTGCCAGCTCACCCTCGGGGGGGAGCTATGGC.

Turning to this clone: The read terminates 3 residues ahead of where the CDR3 ends, so the germline J gene completes it. The chain couples TRBV13 to TRBJ2-5, with D maybe TRBD1 (6 bases). The CDR3 loop spans 14 amino acids. Trimming pared 5 bases from V and 2 bases from J, leaving 12 bases between. Germline loops: CDR1 PRHDT, CDR2 FYEKMQ (reference sequence). The part of the CDR3 DNA that was read is TGTGCCAGCAGCCAAGGGGACACTCAAGAGACC. Translation: CASSQGDTQET. The whole CDR3 protein reads CASSQGDTQETQYF.

Turning to this clone: The CDR3 goes on 3 residues after the read ends, and that part is filled in from the germline J gene. The chain is built from TRBV20-1 and TRBJ2-3, with a tentative D call TRBD2 (7 bases). This CDR3 contains 14 residues. V lost 3 bases to trimming and J lost 4 bases, with 14 bases between them. Germline V lookup: CDR1 DFQATT, CDR2 SNEGSKA (reference sequence). CDR3 DNA, as far as it was read: TGCAGTGCTAGGTGGACGGGGGGCCCAGATACG. Its translation is CSARWTGGPDT. The full-length CDR3 reads as CSARWTGGPDTQYF.

In regard to this clone: Read data end 3 residues before the CDR3 end; the end is taken from the germline J gene. The V and J genes are TRBV6-2 or TRBV6-3 and TRBJ1-1, with D perhaps matching TRBD1 (6 bases). Germline V gene data show CDR1 as MNHEY and CDR2 as SVGEGT. V shed 6 bases and J shed 4 bases, with 12 bases lying between them. This CDR3 is built from 13 residues. CDR3 protein: CASSLVGATEAFF. The covered CDR3 bases are TGTGCCAGCAGCCTGGTGGGGGCCACTGAA.

Incomplete CDR3 DNA: TGTGCCAGCAGCTTACGTTTGGGGGGA. Its protein product is CASSLRLGG. The complete CDR3 sequence is CASSLRLGGAFF. The chain recombines TRBV14 with TRBJ1-1, with D perhaps matching TRBD1 (5 bases). Coverage ceases 3 residues before the CDR3 finishes, and the germline J gene fills in the end. Germline loops: CDR1 SGHDN, CDR2 FVKESK. The CDR3 sequence is 12 residues long.

CDR3 DNA (partial): TGCAGCGTTGAAAGGGAGGGGACCTACAATGAG. Translated: CSVEREGTYNE. The whole CDR3 sequence is CSVEREGTYNEQFF. The chain is built from TRBV29-1 and TRBJ2-1; TRBD2 agrees at 7 bases. The read is 3 residues too short to cover the CDR3 end, so that end is filled in from the germline J gene. The length of the CDR3 is 14 residues. The V segment lost 2 bases and the J segment 2 bases; nucleotides outside the gene matches: 3. Germline-derived CDR1 and CDR2 are SQVTM and ANQGSEA.